The 23 T cell receptor beta chains below were found in one sample sequenced in a study of T cell responses to AZD1222 COVID-19 vaccine (dated by TCRdb to about 2021). Explained via the paper, the time point label denotes: baseline before first vaccination. The library was generated by the immunoSEQ multiplex PCR assay. TCRdb's version of the immuneACCESS table is confined to in-frame rearrangements and falls short of the full clone set. An unresolved V gene accounts for under half of the shortfall where checked; the remainder is of unknown origin. Recorded for this sample are 150,000 to 180,000 clones; under 95% of them occurred a single time. 18% of the sample comes from the top ten. The sequencing here drew on peripheral blood, taken on day 0 of AZD1222 vaccination. Source of these receptors: an adult in good health.

The chain carries TRBV7-6 and TRBJ2-4; no definite D call. CDR3 length equals 13 residues. CDR1 and CDR2 (germline): SGHVS, FNYEAQ. Trimming stripped 5 bases from V and 8 bases from J, with 13 bases between. CDR3 sequence (DNA): TGTGCCAGCAGCCGACAAGTTGAGGACATTCAGTACTTC. This codes for CASSRQVEDIQYF.

The V and J genes are TRBV10-3 and TRBJ1-6, with TRBD1 identical over 7 bases. Trimming cost V 0 bases and J 7 bases; bases outside gene matches: 6. Germline lookup yields CDR1 ENHRY and CDR2 SYGVKD. CDR3 length: 16 residues. The CDR3 region is CAISESVGTANSPLHF. CDR3 nucleotides: TGTGCCATCAGTGAGTCGGTGGGGACAGCGAATTCACCCCTCCACTTT.

This clone was counted a few times. The rearrangement links TRBV5-5 to TRBJ1-4; D is perhaps TRBD1 (5 bases). This CDR3 is built from 14 residues. The V gene's germline CDR1 is SGHKS and CDR2 YYEKEE (reference sequence). The germline V and J ends were trimmed by 6 bases and 6 bases, with 15 bases remaining between them. CDR3 nucleotide sequence: TGTGCCAGCACTCGGGGGGGTATTGATGAAAAACTGTTTTTT. It is translated as CASTRGGIDEKLFF.

This chain connects TRBV5-4 to TRBJ1-1; a weak D match, TRBD1 (5 bases). Per the germline V gene, CDR1 is SGHNT and CDR2 is YYREEE (reference sequence). The CDR3 runs 15 residues. With 0 bases removed from V and 4 bases from J, the gap between germline ends came to 13 bases. This chain's CDR3 is CASSLVQGLGTEAFF. The CDR3 DNA follows: TGTGCCAGCAGCTTGGTGCAGGGACTCGGCACTGAAGCTTTCTTT.

The V and J genes are TRBV14 and TRBJ1-6; 7 bases are shared with TRBD1. The CDR3 is 14 amino acids. Per the germline V gene, CDR1 is SGHDN and CDR2 is FVKESK. V lost 2 bases, J lost 11 bases, and 6 bases stayed unmatched. CDR3 residues: CASSQTGVGAPLHF. The CDR3 nucleotides read TGTGCCAGCAGCCAAACAGGGGTTGGGGCACCCCTCCACTTT.

The genes are TRBV28 and TRBJ1-6, with D possibly TRBD1 on 6 matching bases. The CDR3 spans 17 residues. Trimming stripped 1 base from V and 7 bases from J, with 17 bases between. The germline V gene encodes CDR1 MDHEN and CDR2 SYDVKM. CDR3: CASSLLKVSGANSPLHF. CDR3 in DNA: TGTGCCAGCAGTTTATTGAAGGTCTCGGGGGCCAATTCACCCCTCCACTTT.

This clone appeared once. This chain uses TRBV5-6 with TRBJ1-1; D not resolved. Per the germline V gene, CDR1 is SGHDT and CDR2 is YYEEEE. V lost 4 bases, J lost 9 bases, and 19 bases lay in between. The CDR3 is 14 amino acids. CDR3 sequence reads: CASSKGGAHGQAFF. CDR3 coding DNA: TGTGCCAGCAGCAAAGGAGGCGCTCACGGACAAGCTTTCTTT.

This chain connects TRBV2 to TRBJ2-1; the D is unclear. V was cut by 4 bases and J by 15 bases, with 22 bases left in between. The CDR3 is made up of 14 amino acids. Per germline, CDR1 SNHLY and CDR2 FYNNEI. CDR3 residues: CASSGGRTSHRTFF. DNA for the CDR3: TGTGCCAGCAGTGGTGGCCGAACTTCGCATCGTACGTTCTTC.

This clone was detected once. The chain recombines TRBV30 with TRBJ1-2; the D gene is possibly TRBD1 (5 bases). V was cut by 3 bases and J by 6 bases, with 14 bases left in between. The germline CDR1 and CDR2 sequences are GTSNPN and SVGIG (reference sequence). CDR3 size: 13 residues. CDR3 sequence: CAWSQAGGNGYTF. The CDR3 DNA reads as TGTGCCTGGAGCCAAGCGGGGGGGAATGGCTACACCTTC.

The J gene is TRBJ2-3, the V gene TRBV5-1; 10 nucleotides line up with TRBD2. The germline CDR1 and CDR2 sequences are SGHRS and YFSETQ. The J segment lost 2 bases and the V segment lost 4 bases, leaving 10 bases of the junction unmatched. The CDR3 loop spans 17 amino acids. DNA of the CDR3: TGCGCCAGCAGCCTGCCAATAGCGGGAGGACTCACAGATACGCAGTATTTT. It codes for CASSLPIAGGLTDTQYF.

The chain employs TRBV5-6 and TRBJ1-2; TRBD1 agrees at 7 bases. This CDR3 is built from 14 residues. The V and J ends lost 4 bases and 4 bases, in that order; junction bases with no gene match: 7. From germline, CDR1 is SGHDT and CDR2 YYEEEE. The DNA of the CDR3 is TGTGCCAGCAGCAACGGACAGGAGATCTATGGCTACACCTTC. As protein: CASSNGQEIYGYTF.

This chain joins TRBV29-1 and TRBJ1-1, with 10 bases identical to TRBD1. Trimming removed 0 bases from V and 4 bases from J; junction bases left unmatched: 5. CDR3 length: 15 residues. From germline, CDR1 is SQVTM and CDR2 ANQGSEA. CDR3 DNA: TGCAGCGTTGAAGATGGGGGACAGGGGACCACTGAAGCTTTCTTT. Its protein product is CSVEDGGQGTTEAFF. The variable domain in full, completed from reference TRBV29-1 and TRBJ1-1, reads SAVISQKPSRDICQRGTSLTIQCQVDSQVTMMFWYRQQPGQSLTLIATANQGSEATYESGFVIDKFPISRPNLTFSTLTVSNMSPEDSSIYLCSVEDGGQGTTEAFFGQGTRLTVV.

J is TRBJ2-2 and V is TRBV27; D is ambiguous. This CDR3 contains 14 residues. CDR1 MNHEY and CDR2 SMNVEV come from the germline V gene (reference sequence). V lost 7 bases, J lost 5 bases, and 14 bases lay in between. The CDR3 DNA reads as TGTGCCAGCAAAGTTCGCACCGTGACCGGGGAGCTGTTTTTT. Encoded protein: CASKVRTVTGELFF.

The chain joins TRBV5-1 to TRBJ1-1; a weak D match, TRBD1 (5 bases). V was trimmed by 6 bases and J by 3 bases, leaving 18 bases between them. From germline, CDR1 is SGHRS and CDR2 YFSETQ. CDR3 length equals 15 residues. In nucleotides, the CDR3 is TGCGCCAGCACCTCCTCCAGGGAAGGAGACACTGAAGCTTTCTTT. Its translation is CASTSSREGDTEAFF.

This clone occurred once. V gene TRBV10-2 combines with J gene TRBJ1-1; TRBD1 matches at 8 bases. The J segment lost 4 bases and the V segment lost 6 bases, leaving 7 bases of the junction unmatched. In germline, CDR1 is WSHSY, CDR2 SAAADI. CDR3 length: 14 amino acids. The CDR3 DNA sequence: TGCGCCAGCAGCTGGACAGGGACCCCCACTGAAGCTTTCTTT. Translation: CASSWTGTPTEAFF.

This chain links TRBV30 with TRBJ1-1, with TRBD1 as a possible D gene (6 bases). The V end was cut by 3 bases, the J end by 1 base, with 18 bases between. Germline V gives CDR1 GTSNPN, CDR2 SVGIG (reference sequence). The length of the CDR3 is 16 residues. The CDR3 here is CAWRSPGQGTNTEAFF. CDR3 in DNA: TGTGCCTGGAGGTCCCCTGGGCAGGGGACGAACACTGAAGCTTTCTTT.

J is TRBJ1-2 and V is TRBV9; D possibly corresponds to TRBD1 (5 bases). V lost 2 bases, J lost 8 bases, and 13 bases lay in between. Germline loops: CDR1 SGDLS, CDR2 YYNGEE. The CDR3 length is 13 residues. The CDR3 region is CASSVTGRDGYTF. The DNA for the CDR3 is TGTGCCAGCAGCGTTACAGGACGGGACGGCTACACCTTC.

This clone was seen more than once but under ten times. The chain employs TRBV9 and TRBJ2-5; 8 bases are shared with TRBD2. The trim removed 3 bases at V and 1 base at J, leaving 5 bases unmatched. CDR1 and CDR2 from the germline V gene are SGDLS and YYNGEE. The CDR3 totals 15 residues. The CDR3 loop is CASSAAGGFQETQYF. As DNA, the CDR3 is TGTGCCAGCAGCGCCGCGGGGGGATTCCAAGAGACCCAGTACTTC.

This clone has a handful of counts. This sequence joins TRBV9 and TRBJ2-7; D is perhaps TRBD2 (5 bases). CDR3 length: 14 residues. Germline V lookup: CDR1 SGDLS, CDR2 YYNGEE. V gave up 4 bases and J gave up 4 bases, with 15 bases separating them. CDR3 nucleotide sequence: TGTGCCAGCAGCCCAAGACCCGGAGGATACGAGCAGTACTTC. The encoded protein is CASSPRPGGYEQYF.

The chain links TRBV7-6 to TRBJ2-7; either TRBD1 or TRBD2 may supply D (5 bases each). Germline CDR1 and CDR2: SGHVS and FNYEAQ. This CDR3 spans 14 amino acids. Trimming removed 1 base from V and 4 bases from J, with 11 bases in between. The CDR3 DNA sequence: TGTGCCAGCAGCTTAGGGGGGAATCGTTACGAGCAGTACTTC. Residues: CASSLGGNRYEQYF.

The V call is TRBV7-2, the J call TRBJ2-5; D is unresolved. CDR1 and CDR2 from the germline V gene are SGHTA and FQGNSA. V lost 5 bases, J lost 1 base, and 11 bases lay in between. The CDR3 runs to 14 residues. The CDR3 DNA is TGTGCCAGCAGCATCTACGGAGCCCAAGAGACCCAGTACTTC. Protein sequence: CASSIYGAQETQYF.

The V and J genes are TRBV5-1 and TRBJ2-3, with D unresolved. CDR3 length: 15 residues. The V end lost 1 base, the J end lost 6 bases, and 15 bases lay between the germline ends. CDR1 and CDR2 from the germline V gene are SGHRS and YFSETQ. CDR3 bases: TGCGCCAGCAGCTTGCAGCCGGAGACCGGGGATACGCAGTATTTT. Translation: CASSLQPETGDTQYF.

The V call is TRBV7-3, the J call TRBJ1-1, with 7 bases aligning to TRBD1. Germline V gives CDR1 SGHTA, CDR2 FQGTGA. J gave up 1 base and V 3 bases, and 5 bases lay outside the gene matches. This CDR3 spans 15 amino acids. In nucleotides, the CDR3 is TGTGCCAGCAGCTTGGGACAGTTAACGAACACTGAAGCTTTCTTT. Translated: CASSLGQLTNTEAFF.